This T cell receptor beta chain was recovered during a study of T cell repertoires in cytomegalovirus infection. The wider study: The public TCR beta signatures pointed to both CMV infection and matching HLA type.

CDR3 length equals 11 residues. Trimming stripped 2 bases from V and 10 bases from J, with 6 bases between. In this sample, this clonotype turned up many times. Antigen unknown. Study observations and caveats: HLA-C-restricted TCR beta clonotypes specific for CMV led the ex vivo response.

One entry per CDR3 protein, called by TCRdb with MiXCR from the reads. The sample carries approximately 280,000 distinct CDR3 sequences, 22% recorded once. Here the sequenced sample was cultured PBMCs, taken from culture after CMV antigen stimulation. This TCR was sampled from a human donor in good health (CMV status not recorded). Some clones in this sample may be carry-over from other donors' samples. This chain joins TRBV12-3 or TRBV12-4 and TRBJ2-1; D is ambiguous. The CDR3 reads CASSLTQEQFF. CDR3 nucleotide sequence: TGTGCCAGCAGTTTAACACAGGAGCAGTTCTTC.